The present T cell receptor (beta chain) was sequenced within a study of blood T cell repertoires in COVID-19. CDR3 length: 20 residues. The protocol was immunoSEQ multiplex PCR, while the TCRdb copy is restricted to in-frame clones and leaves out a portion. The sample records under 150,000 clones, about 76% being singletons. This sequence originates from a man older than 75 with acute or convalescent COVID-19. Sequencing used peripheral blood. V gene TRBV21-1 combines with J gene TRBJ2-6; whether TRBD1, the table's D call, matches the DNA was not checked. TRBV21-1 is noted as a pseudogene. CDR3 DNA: TGTGCCAGCACCAGACAGGGGCGCGGCGGACGGAGCTCTGGGGCCAACGTCCTGACTTTC. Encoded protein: CASTRQGRGGRSSGANVLTF.